This TCR beta chain was recovered during a study of T cell repertoires in cytomegalovirus infection. Findings of the study overall: Dominating the ex vivo response were HLA-C-restricted CMV-specific TCR beta clonotypes. Individuals carrying CMV plus the relevant HLA were identified by cumulative frequency of public TCR beta families.

This clonotype has a count of ten or more. Its antigen remains unknown. The CDR3 has 14 residues. V dropped 0 bases and J dropped 2 bases, with 5 bases sitting between them. Germline V gives CDR1 SGHTA, CDR2 FQGNSA. One entry per CDR3 protein results from TCRdb running MiXCR on the reads. The sample records 310,000 or so distinct CDR3 sequences, around 10% being singletons. Sequencing input: PBMCs. The sequence came from a human donor in good health (CMV status not recorded). Some clones in this sample may be carry-over from other donors' samples. The chain couples TRBV7-2 to TRBJ1-5; D unresolved. CDR3 in amino acids: CASSLAPGNQPQHF. In nucleotides, the CDR3 is TGTGCCAGCAGCTTAGCGCCAGGCAATCAGCCCCAGCATTTT.